This entry lists 29 T cell receptor beta chains sequenced from one sample in a study of T cells after yellow fever vaccination. TCRdb recomputed calls from the 5' RACE reads with MiXCR, one row per CDR3 protein. Altogether 500,000 to 700,000 distinct CDR3 sequences are present, roughly a fifth being singletons, with the ten largest covering roughly an eighth. The starting material was PBMCs, obtained 15 days after the yellow fever booster vaccination. These receptors were obtained from a man aged 30 to 39 who received the YFV17D yellow fever vaccine.

This chain links TRBV20-1 with TRBJ2-3; 7 nucleotides line up with TRBD1. This CDR3 has 13 amino acids. Germline V CDR1 and CDR2: DFQATT, SNEGSKA (reference sequence). The CDR3 coding sequence is TGCAGCCGTCCGGGACAGAGCACAGATACGCAGTATTTT. Protein: CSRPGQSTDTQYF.

This clonotype was seen a few times. The gene calls are TRBV20-1 and TRBJ2-1; 12 bases are shared with TRBD2. The CDR3 runs 16 residues. Germline V gene sequence: CDR1 DFQATT, CDR2 SNEGSKA (reference sequence). With 1 base clipped from V and 11 bases from J, the junction kept 12 bases outside the gene matches. The CDR3 DNA reads as TGCAGTGCTAGAGGGGGGGGGTCGGGACTAGCGGGTAAGCAGTTCTTC. This translates into CSARGGGSGLAGKQFF.

The chain uses TRBV5-8 and TRBJ2-1; D is undetermined. The CDR3 contains 13 residues. With 9 bases removed from V and 2 bases from J, the gap between germline ends came to 12 bases. Germline CDR1 is SGHTS and CDR2 is YDEGEE. In DNA form, the CDR3 reads TGTGCCACTTTGAGCAGCCCCTACAATGAGCAGTTCTTC. This gives the protein CATLSSPYNEQFF.

This sequence joins TRBV20-1 and TRBJ2-1; possible D gene TRBD2, 5 bases. Looked up from germline, CDR1 is DFQATT and CDR2 is SNEGSKA (reference sequence). There are 11 residues in the CDR3. V was clipped by 6 bases and J by 4 bases, with 7 bases between them. DNA of the CDR3: TGCAGTGCAGCGGAGTACAATGAGCAGTTCTTC. The encoded protein is CSAAEYNEQFF.

This chain connects TRBV6-2 or TRBV6-3 to TRBJ2-2; 12 nucleotides line up with TRBD2. CDR3 length equals 16 residues. Germline assignment: CDR1 MNHEY and CDR2 SVGEGT. J was trimmed by 3 bases and V by 7 bases; bases with no gene match: 6. CDR3 bases: TGTGCCAGCAAAACTAGCGGGAGGACCTACACCGGGGAGCTGTTTTTT. It specifies CASKTSGRTYTGELFF.

This chain joins TRBV7-9 and TRBJ1-6; TRBD1 agrees at 8 bases. Germline trimming cut 4 bases from V and 8 bases from J; bases unmatched to any gene: 7. Germline CDR1 SEHNR, CDR2 FQNEAQ (reference sequence). The CDR3 has 15 residues. The CDR3 sequence: CASSSGQGDHSPLHF. DNA for the CDR3: TGTGCCAGCAGCTCCGGACAGGGTGATCATTCACCCCTCCACTTT.

The genes are TRBV7-9 and TRBJ1-1; D is perhaps TRBD1 (5 bases). The CDR3 sequence is 14 residues long. Germline CDR1 and CDR2: SEHNR and FQNEAQ (reference sequence). V dropped 1 base and J dropped 3 bases, with 9 bases sitting between them. CDR3: CASSLGGRDTEAFF. The CDR3 nucleotides read TGTGCCAGCAGCTTAGGGGGCCGCGACACTGAAGCTTTCTTT. The variable domain in full, completed from reference TRBV7-9 and TRBJ1-1, reads DTGVSQNPRHKITKRGQNVTFRCDPISEHNRLYWYRQTLGQGPEFLTYFQNEAQLEKSRLLSDRFSAERPKGSFSTLEIQRTEQGDSAMYLCASSLGGRDTEAFFGQGTRLTVV.

The chain carries TRBV7-2 and TRBJ2-1; the match to TRBD2 covers 7 bases. From germline, CDR1 is SGHTA and CDR2 FQGNSA. V shed 1 base, J shed 3 bases, and the junction held 6 bases outside the gene matches. The CDR3 totals 16 residues. CDR3 nucleotides: TGTGCCAGCAGCTTAGGAGGCGGGAGTGTCTACAATGAGCAGTTCTTC. Protein sequence: CASSLGGGSVYNEQFF.

The V call is TRBV20-1, the J call TRBJ2-1, with 11 bases matching TRBD2. This CDR3 has 15 residues. Germline values: CDR1 DFQATT, CDR2 SNEGSKA (reference sequence). The V gene end was trimmed by 5 bases and the J gene end by 5 bases; junction bases not matched to a gene: 8. CDR3 in amino acids: CSAQPLAGVNNEQFF. CDR3 DNA: TGCAGTGCTCAACCACTAGCGGGAGTGAACAATGAGCAGTTCTTC.

This clonotype was observed a handful of times. The chain uses TRBV5-1 and TRBJ2-1; D gene unclear. Germline lookup yields CDR1 SGHRS and CDR2 YFSETQ. The CDR3 is 15 residues long. Trimming took 0 bases from V and 7 from J, leaving 14 bases between them. The CDR3 nucleotides read TGCGCCAGCAGCTTGGAAACACCCCCAGCGAATGAGCAGTTCTTC. Translated, it gives CASSLETPPANEQFF.

The chain employs TRBV4-2 and TRBJ2-1; TRBD2 is a possible D gene (6 bases). The CDR3 consists of 16 residues. Trimming cost V 0 bases and J 9 bases, with 18 bases left between them. The germline CDR1 and CDR2 sequences are LGHNA and YNFKEQ. The CDR3 DNA reads as TGTGCCAGCAGCCAAGAGCCCCGGGAGTCAGGTGCTGAGCAGTTCTTC. Protein sequence: CASSQEPRESGAEQFF.

The rearrangement uses TRBV12-3 or TRBV12-4 and TRBJ2-1, with TRBD2 as a possible D gene (5 bases). Trimming removed 3 bases from V and 5 bases from J, with 17 bases in between. This CDR3 contains 16 residues. CDR3 region: CASSFGVPGLNNEQFF. The CDR3 DNA follows: TGTGCCAGCAGTTTCGGCGTTCCCGGACTTAACAATGAGCAGTTCTTC.

This clonotype was detected a few times. This chain uses TRBV10-2 with TRBJ2-7; possibly TRBD2 for D (7 bases). Trimming took off 11 bases at V and 2 bases at J, with 19 bases between the two ends. Looked up from germline, CDR1 is WSHSY and CDR2 is SAAADI. CDR3 length equals 14 residues. The CDR3 DNA is TGCGCCTCGTGGGGGGCTAGCGGAACCTACGAGCAGTACTTC. Residues: CASWGASGTYEQYF.

The chain couples TRBV5-4 to TRBJ2-1; tentative D call: TRBD1 (5 bases). V lost 3 bases and J lost 3, with 10 bases in between. CDR3 length: 14 residues. CDR1 and CDR2 (germline): SGHNT, YYREEE (reference sequence). DNA of the CDR3: TGTGCCAGCAGCTCGAACAGGTTCTACAATGAGCAGTTCTTC. Translated: CASSSNRFYNEQFF.

This clonotype appeared a few times. The J gene is TRBJ2-1, the V gene TRBV5-1; TRBD2 agrees at 9 bases. CDR1 is SGHRS and CDR2 is YFSETQ in the germline V gene. V shed 4 bases and J 1 base; nucleotides not matched to a gene: 6. The CDR3 runs to 16 residues. The CDR3 DNA follows: TGCGCCAGCAGCGCATATAGCGGGAGATCCTACAATGAGCAGTTCTTC. It yields the protein CASSAYSGRSYNEQFF.

The V call is TRBV7-2, the J call TRBJ2-3; TRBD1 matches at 10 bases. The junction had 16 bases not matched to a gene; V was cut back by 5 bases and J by 8 bases. The V gene's germline CDR1 is SGHTA and CDR2 FQGNSA. The CDR3 length is 17 residues. CDR3 sequence: CASSLGGQGRRGGTQYF. The DNA of the CDR3 is TGTGCCAGCAGCCTGGGGGGACAGGGGAGGAGAGGTGGTACGCAGTATTTT.

The rearrangement uses TRBV29-1 and TRBJ2-5; either TRBD1 or TRBD2 may fit D (5 bases each). V lost 7 bases and J lost 4, with 13 bases in between. Germline loops: CDR1 SQVTM, CDR2 ANQGSEA. This CDR3 region has 12 residues. This chain's CDR3 is CSGPGRRETQYF. The CDR3 nucleotides are TGCAGCGGGCCGGGGCGCCGAGAGACCCAGTACTTC. Using reference TRBV29-1 and TRBJ2-5 for the parts outside the CDR3, the full variable domain is SAVISQKPSRDICQRGTSLTIQCQVDSQVTMMFWYRQQPGQSLTLIATANQGSEATYESGFVIDKFPISRPNLTFSTLTVSNMSPEDSSIYLCSGPGRRETQYFGPGTRLLVL.

In nucleotides, the CDR3 is TGTGCCTGGACCACTAGCGCCGAGCAGTACTTC. The encoded protein is CAWTTSAEQYF. The chain recombines TRBV30 with TRBJ2-7, with 7 bases that match TRBD2. V was pared by 4 bases and J by 6 bases, with 3 bases of the junction left unmatched. The CDR3 has 11 residues. The germline gives CDR1 GTSNPN, CDR2 SVGIG (reference sequence).

This clonotype has only a few counts. The V and J genes are TRBV6-5 and TRBJ2-5; D unclear. The CDR3 loop spans 14 amino acids. Germline-derived CDR1 and CDR2 are MNHEY and SVGAGI. V gave up 3 bases and J gave up 2 bases, with 10 bases separating them. Here the CDR3 reads CASSYNGPQETQYF. The CDR3 nucleotides read TGTGCCAGCAGTTATAACGGGCCTCAAGAGACCCAGTACTTC.

In this sample, this clonotype turned up once. The chain recombines TRBV6-2 or TRBV6-3 with TRBJ2-7; TRBD2 matches 10 bases. CDR3 length: 15 residues. V shed 2 bases and J 7 bases; nucleotides not matched to a gene: 8. Looked up from germline, CDR1 is MNHEY and CDR2 is SVGEGT. The CDR3 spells CASSYAGLASEEQYF. The DNA of the CDR3 is TGTGCCAGCAGTTACGCGGGACTAGCGAGTGAGGAGCAGTACTTC.

This chain links TRBV6-5 with TRBJ2-1, with 8 positions matching TRBD2. The V gene end was trimmed by 1 base and the J gene end by 5 bases; junction bases not matched to a gene: 1. The CDR3 extends over 14 amino acids. Germline lookup yields CDR1 MNHEY and CDR2 SVGAGI. The CDR3 sequence: CASSYLLADNEQFF. CDR3 DNA: TGTGCCAGCAGTTACTTACTAGCGGACAATGAGCAGTTCTTC.

This clonotype occurred a few times. The chain couples TRBV5-1 to TRBJ2-2; TRBD2 matches 8 bases. Unmatched junction bases numbered 5, after V lost 1 base and J lost 3 bases. The CDR3 has 16 residues. Germline V lookup: CDR1 SGHRS, CDR2 YFSETQ. This chain's CDR3 is CASSLTSGDDTGELFF. CDR3 sequence (DNA): TGCGCCAGCAGCTTGACTAGCGGAGATGACACCGGGGAGCTGTTTTTT.

V gene TRBV7-2 combines with J gene TRBJ2-1; D may be TRBD2 (5 bases). V was trimmed by 5 bases and J by 2 bases, leaving 10 bases between them. There are 14 residues in the CDR3. Germline assignment: CDR1 SGHTA and CDR2 FQGNSA. CDR3 coding DNA: TGTGCCAGCAGCGGCCGAGGGCCCTACAATGAGCAGTTCTTC. As protein: CASSGRGPYNEQFF. The full variable domain, its missing parts supplied by reference TRBV7-2 and TRBJ2-1, is GAGVSQSPSNKVTEKGKDVELRCDPISGHTALYWYRQSLGQGLEFLIYFQGNSAPDKSGLPSDRFSAERTGGSVSTLTIQRTQQEDSAVYLCASSGRGPYNEQFFGPGTRLTVL.

The table lists this clonotype with a few counts. This sequence joins TRBV20-1 and TRBJ2-1, with TRBD2 identical over 8 bases. CDR1 DFQATT and CDR2 SNEGSKA come from the germline V gene (reference sequence). The CDR3 contains 15 residues. V was clipped by 5 bases and J by 1 base; unmatched bases: 7. This CDR3 reads CSAPLTGGSYNEQFF. The CDR3 nucleotides are TGCAGTGCTCCGTTGACGGGAGGGTCCTACAATGAGCAGTTCTTC.

The CDR3 region is CASSEGPGSRKQFF. CDR3 in DNA: TGCGCCAGCAGCGAGGGACCCGGCTCCAGGAAGCAGTTCTTC. The chain uses TRBV5-1 and TRBJ2-1; either TRBD1 or TRBD2 may supply D (5 bases each). The CDR3 has 14 residues. The ends were cut back, 4 bases at V and 11 bases at J, with 19 bases in the middle. Germline V gene data show CDR1 as SGHRS and CDR2 as YFSETQ.

The chain carries TRBV29-1 and TRBJ2-1; TRBD2 agrees at 7 bases. With 3 bases clipped from V and 6 bases from J, the junction kept 5 bases outside the gene matches. The CDR3 runs 13 residues. CDR1 and CDR2 (germline): SQVTM, ANQGSEA. The CDR3 DNA reads as TGCAGCGTTGAGGGAGGGTGGGGCAATGAGCAGTTCTTC. It encodes CSVEGGWGNEQFF.

The J gene is TRBJ2-5, the V gene TRBV7-7; 7 positions agree with TRBD2. The CDR3 is 16 residues long. The V segment lost 2 bases and the J segment 5 bases; nucleotides outside the gene matches: 11. Germline V gene data show CDR1 as SSHAT and CDR2 as FNYEAQ (reference sequence). The CDR3 nucleotides read TGTGCCAGCAGCTTACTCCGTGTGCGGGGGAGCGAGACCCAGTACTTC. As protein: CASSLLRVRGSETQYF. The complete variable domain, with remaining parts taken from reference TRBV7-7 and TRBJ2-5, reads GAGVSQSPRYKVTKRGQDVTLRCDPISSHATLYWYQQALGQGPEFLTYFNYEAQPDKSGLPSDRFSAERPEGSISTLTIQRTEQRDSAMYRCASSLLRVRGSETQYFGPGTRLLVL.

The genes are TRBV7-2 and TRBJ1-2; weak D call: TRBD1 (5 bases). CDR1 is SGHTA and CDR2 is FQGNSA in the germline V gene. The CDR3 length is 18 residues. Trimming took off 0 bases at V and 4 bases at J, with 21 bases between the two ends. CDR3 in amino acids: CASSLATSPQGSSYGYTF. The CDR3 DNA follows: TGTGCCAGCAGCTTAGCCACATCTCCGCAGGGATCCTCCTATGGCTACACCTTC.

This clonotype was seen at least ten times. The rearrangement uses TRBV29-1 and TRBJ1-1; D is unresolved. The CDR3 is 14 residues long. Germline values: CDR1 SQVTM, CDR2 ANQGSEA. Trimming left V 5 bases short and J 1 base short, with 14 bases between. The CDR3 region has the DNA TGCAGCGTTTTCCTGGGCCCCCAGAACACTGAAGCTTTCTTT. Translating it yields CSVFLGPQNTEAFF.